A single sample gave rise to the 6 T cell receptor beta chains below, sequenced in a study of control samples from healthy donors and cancer patients. The repertoire was sequenced with immunoSEQ multiplex PCR; TCRdb's copy has only in-frame clones and lacks some. Seen here are about 170,000 clones, about 91% observed once, and the top ten hold about 5.3%. The sequencing sample was made of blood. Receptor source: a woman in her 30s in good health.

The chain couples TRBV11-3 to TRBJ2-3; 10 positions match TRBD2. CDR3 length: 16 residues. In germline, CDR1 is SGHNT, CDR2 YENEEA. The ends lost 5 bases at V and 3 bases at J; junction bases unmatched: 8. Written as DNA, the CDR3 is TGTGCCAGCAGCCCGGGGCTAGCGGGGGAAACAGATACGCAGTATTTT. It encodes CASSPGLAGETDTQYF. Drawing the rest from reference TRBV11-3 and TRBJ2-3, the complete variable domain is EAGVVQSPRYKIIEKKQPVAFWCNPISGHNTLYWYLQNLGQGPELLIRYENEEAVDDSQLPKDRFSAERLKGVDSTLKIQPAELGDSAVYLCASSPGLAGETDTQYFGPGTRLTVL.

The rearrangement links TRBV6-1 to TRBJ2-3; TRBD2 agrees at 11 bases. Germline trimming cut 1 base from V and 2 bases from J; bases unmatched to any gene: 2. The CDR3 consists of 16 residues. Germline V gene data show CDR1 as MNHNS and CDR2 as SASEGT. The CDR3: CASSEGTSGLTDTQYF. Written as DNA, the CDR3 is TGTGCCAGCAGTGAAGGGACTAGCGGGCTCACAGATACGCAGTATTTT.

This clone has a single count. The rearrangement joins TRBV7-2 to TRBJ1-2; D possibly corresponds to TRBD1 (6 bases). Trimming pared 4 bases from V and 3 bases from J, leaving 9 bases between. The CDR3 loop spans 13 amino acids. Germline V gene sequence: CDR1 SGHTA, CDR2 FQGNSA. The CDR3 sequence: CASSYGQHYGYTF. In nucleotides, the CDR3 is TGTGCCAGCAGCTATGGACAGCACTATGGCTACACCTTC.

The chain is built from TRBV5-1 and TRBJ1-2; TRBD1 is a possible D gene (6 bases). CDR3 length equals 14 residues. Germline CDR1 SGHRS, CDR2 YFSETQ. V dropped 4 bases and J dropped 4 bases, with 14 bases sitting between them. The CDR3 reads CASSPSQGSYGYTF. The CDR3 DNA is TGCGCCAGCAGCCCTAGCCAGGGGTCCTATGGCTACACCTTC.

This chain connects TRBV28 to TRBJ1-2; D might be TRBD1 (5 bases). The V end lost 3 bases, the J end lost 8 bases, and 10 bases lay between the germline ends. The CDR3 is 12 amino acids. Germline V gives CDR1 MDHEN, CDR2 SYDVKM. CDR3 protein: CASSLGEWGYTF. The CDR3, as DNA: TGTGCCAGCAGTTTGGGGGAATGGGGCTACACCTTC.

The gene calls are TRBV6-5 and TRBJ2-1; D gene uncertain. The CDR3 runs to 14 residues. Trimming pared 7 bases from V and 10 bases from J, leaving 20 bases between. The V gene's germline CDR1 is MNHEY and CDR2 SVGAGI. The CDR3 sequence is CASNPLGGADEQFF. The DNA for the CDR3 is TGTGCCAGCAATCCTCTCGGTGGAGCCGACGAGCAGTTCTTC.